These 22 T cell receptor beta chains were sequenced from one sample in a study of CD4 T cells in relation to SARS-CoV-2 and coronaviruses. CD4+ T cells from unexposed donors were obtained before the COVID-19 pandemic (2011-2018). Isolation of CD4+ T cells took place after roughly nine days in culture. Their antigen targets remain unknown. TCRdb keeps only in-frame clones here, not all; method: immunoSEQ multiplex PCR. The table includes some 29,000 clones, over 60% detected once. Sequences were obtained from CD4+ T cells from PBMCs, cultured in vitro. These receptors originate from a human donor in good health.

The chain carries TRBV7-9 and TRBJ1-2; D uncertain. V was pared by 1 base and J by 8 bases, with 11 bases between. This CDR3 region has 13 residues. In germline, CDR1 is SEHNR, CDR2 FQNEAQ (reference sequence). For the CDR3, the DNA is TGTGCCAGCAGCTTAGGAGAGATGCGGGGCTACACCTTC. It yields the protein CASSLGEMRGYTF.

CDR3 residues: CASSVSGTFTDTQYF. The CDR3, as DNA: TGTGCCAGCAGCGTGTCAGGGACCTTCACAGATACGCAGTATTTT. The chain is built from TRBV9 and TRBJ2-3; D assignment may be TRBD1 or TRBD2 (5 bases each). Germline CDR1 is SGDLS and CDR2 is YYNGEE. Trimming pared 2 bases from V and 2 bases from J, leaving 12 bases between. The CDR3 has 15 amino acids.

V and J are TRBV3-1 (or the pseudogene TRBV3-2) and TRBJ1-6; the D is unclear. Germline-derived CDR1 and CDR2 are LGHDT and YNNKEL (reference sequence). The CDR3 runs to 14 residues. Trimming cost V 4 bases and J 4 bases, with 8 bases left between them. CDR3 bases: TGTGCCAGCAGCCCCGGAGGGTATAATTCACCCCTCCACTTT. It specifies CASSPGGYNSPLHF.

This sequence joins TRBV25-1 and TRBJ2-3; perhaps TRBD2 as D (5 bases). CDR3 length: 17 residues. The germline V and J ends were trimmed by 0 bases and 0 bases, with 13 bases remaining between them. From germline, CDR1 is MGHDK and CDR2 SYGVNS. The CDR3 region is CASSEYKGSSSTDTQYF. The CDR3 DNA reads TGTGCCAGCAGTGAATATAAGGGATCTAGCAGCACAGATACGCAGTATTTT.

The rearrangement uses TRBV3-1 (or the pseudogene TRBV3-2) and TRBJ2-3, with unresolved D. The CDR3 is 13 amino acids. CDR1 is LGHDT, CDR2 YNNKEL, per germline (reference sequence). Trimming took off 0 bases at V and 12 bases at J, with 13 bases between the two ends. DNA of the CDR3: TGTGCCAGCAGCCAAGATGACCTCGGTTCACAGTATTTT. Translating it yields CASSQDDLGSQYF.

This clone was picked up a small number of times. The chain combines TRBV6-1 with TRBJ2-3, with 8 bases fitting TRBD1. The germline gives CDR1 MNHNS, CDR2 SASEGT. This CDR3 comprises 16 residues. V was clipped by 2 bases and J by 2 bases; unmatched bases: 6. The DNA for the CDR3 is TGTGCCAGCAGTGAATCTCCGACAGGGGTCACAGATACGCAGTATTTT. Protein sequence: CASSESPTGVTDTQYF.

V gene TRBV4-1 combines with J gene TRBJ2-1; unclear D gene. The CDR3 has 13 residues. V gave up 0 bases and J gave up 8 bases, with 8 bases separating them. Per germline, CDR1 MGHRA and CDR2 YSYEKL. This CDR3 reads CASSQDGLDEQFF. Written as DNA, the CDR3 is TGCGCCAGCAGCCAAGATGGCCTAGATGAGCAGTTCTTC.

This clone was seen only a few times. The junction departs from germline at one end; a sequencing error may be responsible. The V call is TRBV10-3, the J call TRBJ1-6; D uncertain. There are 12 residues in the CDR3. CDR1 ENHRY and CDR2 SYGVKD come from the germline V gene. The CDR3 DNA reads as TGTGCCATCAGTGAGTCGGCGGCGGTACTCTTTTTT. Translation gives CAISESAAVLFF.

The chain links TRBV18 to TRBJ2-3; D is perhaps TRBD1 (6 bases). Germline V lookup: CDR1 KGHSH, CDR2 LQKENI. This CDR3 is 14 amino acids long. V was cut by 3 bases and J by 6 bases, with 13 bases left in between. CDR3 in amino acids: CASSPDRRRDTQYF. DNA for the CDR3: TGTGCCAGCTCACCCGACAGGCGTCGGGATACGCAGTATTTT.

This rearrangement joins TRBV27 to TRBJ1-1; D is unresolved. The V end was cut by 3 bases, the J end by 4 bases, with 18 bases between. CDR3 length: 16 residues. From germline, CDR1 is MNHEY and CDR2 SMNVEV (reference sequence). CDR3: CASSFPPGRLSTEAFF. The CDR3 bases are TGTGCCAGCAGTTTCCCCCCTGGACGGTTGAGCACTGAAGCTTTCTTT.

The genes are TRBV7-8 and TRBJ1-6; D call uncertain. CDR1 SGHVS and CDR2 FQNEAQ come from the germline V gene. V lost 1 base and J lost 14, with 9 bases in between. The CDR3 contains 12 residues. The CDR3 here is CASSLDIGALHF. The CDR3 DNA sequence: TGTGCCAGCAGCTTAGACATTGGGGCCCTCCACTTT.

This rearrangement joins TRBV5-1 to TRBJ2-2, with a tentative D call TRBD2 (6 bases). V was trimmed by 0 bases and J by 1 base, leaving 10 bases between them. Germline CDR1 and CDR2: SGHRS and YFSETQ. The CDR3 contains 16 residues. The CDR3 region is CASSLAGGMNTGELFF. The CDR3 nucleotides read TGCGCCAGCAGCTTGGCCGGGGGAATGAACACCGGGGAGCTGTTTTTT.

The V gene is TRBV9, the J gene TRBJ2-5, with D perhaps matching TRBD1 (5 bases). In germline, CDR1 is SGDLS, CDR2 YYNGEE. CDR3 length equals 15 residues. Between the trimmed V and J ends, which lost 1 base and 2 bases, there was a span of 12 bases. The CDR3 DNA sequence: TGTGCCAGCAGCGTAAAGGGGCCCCCACAAGAGACCCAGTACTTC. Encoded protein: CASSVKGPPQETQYF.

This chain joins TRBV4-3 and TRBJ1-2; D is undetermined. Germline V gives CDR1 LGHNA, CDR2 YSLEER. This CDR3 has 14 amino acids. V was shortened by 0 bases and J by 7 bases, with 12 bases between the two germline ends. In DNA form, the CDR3 reads TGCGCCAGCAGCCAAGATCGGGTTCCGGGTGGCTACACCTTC. It yields the protein CASSQDRVPGGYTF.

The chain couples TRBV18 to TRBJ2-3; D is possibly TRBD2 (5 bases). CDR3 size: 15 residues. Germline CDR1 reads KGHSH; CDR2 reads LQKENI. V was shortened by 3 bases and J by 2 bases, with 12 bases between the two germline ends. The CDR3 nucleotides read TGTGCCAGCTCACCGTCCGGGATTGCCACAGATACGCAGTATTTT. It yields the protein CASSPSGIATDTQYF.

The J gene is TRBJ2-7, the V gene TRBV5-1; 9 bases line up with TRBD1. Germline CDR1 and CDR2: SGHRS and YFSETQ. The CDR3 loop spans 15 amino acids. V lost 0 bases and J lost 1; bases outside the gene matches: 2. The CDR3 spells CASSLVGTGSYEQYF. The CDR3 DNA follows: TGCGCCAGCAGCTTGGTAGGGACAGGGTCCTACGAGCAGTACTTC. Variable domain in full (rest from reference TRBV5-1 and TRBJ2-7): KAGVTQTPRYLIKTRGQQVTLSCSPISGHRSVSWYQQTPGQGLQFLFEYFSETQRNKGNFPGRFSGRQFSNSRSEMNVSTLELGDSALYLCASSLVGTGSYEQYFGPGTRLTVT.

The CDR3 sequence: CASSLSLAGASTGELFF. The CDR3 DNA reads TGTGCCAGCAGCTTATCCCTAGCGGGAGCGAGTACCGGGGAGCTGTTTTTT. The V gene is TRBV11-2, the J gene TRBJ2-2; 10 bases map to TRBD2. CDR3 length: 17 residues. Germline V gene lookup returns CDR1 SGHAT and CDR2 FQNNGV. Trimming took 2 bases from V and 5 from J; bases not matched to a gene: 8.

The chain is built from TRBV19 and TRBJ2-5; D is perhaps TRBD1 (6 bases). This CDR3 contains 16 residues. The germline V and J ends were trimmed by 5 bases and 2 bases, with 18 bases remaining between them. CDR1 is LNHDA and CDR2 is SQIVND in the germline V gene (reference sequence). This CDR3 reads CASSSTGSAQQETQYF. DNA of the CDR3: TGTGCCAGTAGTTCAACAGGGTCGGCCCAACAAGAGACCCAGTACTTC. The full variable domain, with the rest looked up from reference TRBV19 and TRBJ2-5, is DGGITQSPKYLFRKEGQNVTLSCEQNLNHDAMYWYRQDPGQGLRLIYYSQIVNDFQKGDIAEGYSVSREKKESFPLTVTSAQKNPTAFYLCASSSTGSAQQETQYFGPGTRLLVL.

V is TRBV30 and J is TRBJ1-3; no definite D call. The CDR3 totals 13 residues. CDR1 and CDR2 from the germline V gene are GTSNPN and SVGIG (reference sequence). V dropped 1 base and J dropped 4 bases, with 8 bases sitting between them. The DNA for the CDR3 is TGTGCCTGGAGTGCCAGGATGGGAAACACCATATATTTT. This gives the protein CAWSARMGNTIYF.

This clone was seen only a few times. V is TRBV7-8 and J is TRBJ2-3, with D perhaps matching TRBD1 (6 bases). Germline loops: CDR1 SGHVS, CDR2 FQNEAQ. Trimming stripped 5 bases from V and 2 bases from J, with 11 bases between. The CDR3 is 14 amino acids. This CDR3 is CASSRGQTTDTQYF. In DNA, the CDR3 is TGTGCCAGCAGCCGAGGACAGACCACAGATACGCAGTATTTT.

The sample holds a few counts of this clone. V usage is TRBV5-1 and J usage is TRBJ1-3; D is uncertain. Germline loops: CDR1 SGHRS, CDR2 YFSETQ. The CDR3 covers 14 residues. V lost 4 bases and J 1 base, leaving 9 bases between the germline ends. CDR3 DNA: TGCGCCAGCAGCCCAATGGGATCTGGAAACACCATATATTTT. Its protein is CASSPMGSGNTIYF.

The genes are TRBV19 and TRBJ2-1; a weak D match, TRBD2 (6 bases). Germline V gives CDR1 LNHDA, CDR2 SQIVND (reference sequence). CDR3 length: 15 residues. Between the trimmed V and J ends, which lost 3 bases and 0 bases, there was a span of 9 bases. The CDR3 spells CASSMLGGSYNEQFF. Here the CDR3 DNA reads TGTGCCAGTAGTATGCTGGGAGGCTCCTACAATGAGCAGTTCTTC.